This T cell receptor (beta chain) was sequenced for a study of blood T cell repertoires in COVID-19. Clones were sequenced by immunoSEQ multiplex PCR, and TCRdb holds only the in-frame ones, with some missing. The repertoire holds around 74,000 clones, with approximately 88% as singletons. This clone came up once. The receptor was isolated from a man between 25 and 39 years old with acute or convalescent COVID-19. The sequencing input was peripheral blood.

The CDR3 bases are TGTGCCACCCGGGATTATAGCAATCAGCCCCAGCATTTT. Translation gives CATRDYSNQPQHF. V and J are TRBV15 and TRBJ1-5; D gene unclear. Per the germline V gene, CDR1 is LNHNV and CDR2 is YYDKDF (reference sequence). Trimming cost V 8 bases and J 0 bases, with 8 bases left between them. The length of the CDR3 is 13 residues.